This entry lists 29 T cell receptor beta chains sequenced from one sample in a study of CD8 T cells in Susac syndrome. RNA amounts of about 0.45 to 1 ug underwent reverse transcription with random hexamers. TCRdb re-called the immunoSEQ multiplex PCR reads with MiXCR, one entry per CDR3 protein. The sample comprises roughly 140,000 distinct CDR3 sequences, about 94% of which are singletons, and more than 0.2% rests with the top ten. The specimen sequenced was CD8+ T cells from PBMCs. All receptors derive from a human donor with multiple sclerosis.

This clonotype has just one count. This chain links TRBV7-9 with TRBJ2-5; a weak D match, TRBD1 (5 bases). Germline V gives CDR1 SEHNR, CDR2 FQNEAQ (reference sequence). Trimming left V 3 bases short and J 1 base short, with 12 bases between. The CDR3 sequence is 15 residues long. The CDR3 reads CASSFGDRTQETQYF. In DNA form, the CDR3 reads TGTGCCAGCAGCTTTGGAGACAGAACCCAAGAGACCCAGTACTTC.

J is TRBJ2-1 and V is TRBV29-1, with 7 positions matching TRBD1. V was pared by 7 bases and J by 10 bases, with 7 bases of the junction left unmatched. The germline V gene has CDR1 SQVTM and CDR2 ANQGSEA. CDR3 size: 11 residues. DNA of the CDR3: TGCAGCGGAAACAGGGGCCAGGAGCAGTTCTTC. Translated, it gives CSGNRGQEQFF.

The chain couples TRBV28 to TRBJ2-3; D possibly corresponds to TRBD2 (6 bases). With 9 bases removed from V and 0 bases from J, the gap between germline ends came to 10 bases. This CDR3 region has 13 residues. CDR1 MDHEN and CDR2 SYDVKM come from the germline V gene. CDR3: CASSGTSTDTQYF. CDR3 DNA: TGTGCCAGTTCCGGGACTAGCACAGATACGCAGTATTTT.

The V gene is TRBV29-1, the J gene TRBJ1-2; 8 nucleotides match TRBD1. The CDR3 contains 12 residues. The germline CDR1 and CDR2 sequences are SQVTM and ANQGSEA. The ends lost 3 bases at V and 5 bases at J; junction bases unmatched: 2. CDR3: CSVDRGLYGYTF. In DNA, the CDR3 is TGCAGCGTTGACAGGGGGCTGTATGGCTACACCTTC.

This clonotype came up a few times. The chain couples TRBV5-6 to TRBJ2-3; 7 positions agree with TRBD1. The CDR3 loop spans 12 amino acids. Trimming at V came to 5 bases and at J to 4 bases, leaving 1 base not matched to a gene. Germline V gene lookup returns CDR1 SGHDT and CDR2 YYEEEE. CDR3 sequence reads: CASSQGADTQYF. In DNA, the CDR3 is TGTGCCAGCAGTCAGGGGGCAGATACGCAGTATTTT. Looking up the rest from reference TRBV5-6 and TRBJ2-3 gives the full variable domain: DAGVTQSPTHLIKTRGQQVTLRCSPKSGHDTVSWYQQALGQGPQFIFQYYEEEERQRGNFPDRFSGHQFPNYSSELNVNALLLGDSALYLCASSQGADTQYFGPGTRLTVL.

This chain uses TRBV7-6 with TRBJ2-3, with TRBD2 as a possible D gene (7 bases). The CDR3 totals 18 residues. The V and J ends lost 5 bases and 0 bases respectively, with 21 bases between them. The germline V gene encodes CDR1 SGHVS and CDR2 FNYEAQ. CDR3 DNA sequence: TGTGCCAGCAGCCGCCCCGTTGTGGGGGGGACAAGCACAGATACGCAGTATTTT. Translated, it gives CASSRPVVGGTSTDTQYF.

The chain is built from TRBV30 and TRBJ1-1, with D uncertain. Germline loops: CDR1 GTSNPN, CDR2 SVGIG (reference sequence). The CDR3 spans 11 residues. Between the trimmed V and J ends, which lost 8 bases and 1 base, there was a span of 8 bases. The CDR3 spells CAGRRNTEAFF. CDR3 nucleotides: TGTGCCGGGCGGAGGAACACTGAAGCTTTCTTT.

V usage is TRBV13 and J usage is TRBJ1-1, with 7 bases fitting TRBD1. J was trimmed by 1 base and V by 5 bases; bases with no gene match: 13. This CDR3 has 17 residues. Germline V gene data show CDR1 as PRHDT and CDR2 as FYEKMQ (reference sequence). CDR3 in amino acids: CASSLGPYRGTNTEAFF. In nucleotides, the CDR3 is TGTGCCAGCAGCCTCGGGCCCTACAGGGGCACGAACACTGAAGCTTTCTTT. The complete variable domain, with remaining parts taken from reference TRBV13 and TRBJ1-1, reads AAGVIQSPRHLIKEKRETATLKCYPIPRHDTVYWYQQGPGQDPQFLISFYEKMQSDKGSIPDRFSAQQFSDYHSELNMSSLELGDSALYFCASSLGPYRGTNTEAFFGQGTRLTVV.

The V call is TRBV11-2, the J call TRBJ2-5, with D uncertain. This CDR3 has 15 residues. V was trimmed by 5 bases and J by 5 bases, leaving 18 bases between them. Germline V gene sequence: CDR1 SGHAT, CDR2 FQNNGV. The CDR3 nucleotides read TGTGCCAGCAGCCCCCGGGCAGGCCCTCGGGAGACCCAGTACTTC. This translates into CASSPRAGPRETQYF.

The rearrangement joins TRBV7-8 to TRBJ1-5; maybe TRBD1 (6 bases). V lost 1 base, J lost 8 bases, and 15 bases lay in between. The CDR3 consists of 15 residues. Germline values: CDR1 SGHVS, CDR2 FQNEAQ. This CDR3 is CASSLVGGGAEPQHF. The CDR3 nucleotides are TGTGCCAGCAGCTTAGTCGGCGGGGGCGCTGAGCCCCAGCATTTT.

The V call is TRBV18, the J call TRBJ2-7; possibly TRBD1 or TRBD2 for D (5 bases each). The germline V and J ends were trimmed by 2 bases and 2 bases, with 13 bases remaining between them. The CDR3 has 15 residues. Germline-derived CDR1 and CDR2 are KGHSH and LQKENI. CDR3 nucleotide sequence: TGTGCCAGCTCACCAAGGGACGACACGACCTACGAGCAGTACTTC. It yields the protein CASSPRDDTTYEQYF. Drawing the rest from reference TRBV18 and TRBJ2-7, the complete variable domain is NAGVMQNPRHLVRRRGQEARLRCSPMKGHSHVYWYRQLPEEGLKFMVYLQKENIIDESGMPKERFSAEFPKEGPSILRIQQVVRGDSAAYFCASSPRDDTTYEQYFGPGTRLTVT.

V gene TRBV29-1 combines with J gene TRBJ2-7; 7 positions agree with TRBD1. Per the germline V gene, CDR1 is SQVTM and CDR2 is ANQGSEA. V trimming: 2 bases; J trimming: 2 bases; junction bases outside the gene matches: 21. This CDR3 is 19 amino acids long. The CDR3 DNA sequence: TGCAGCGTTGAATTTTCGGCAGGGGGATCTTCTGTCCCGGCCTACGAGCAGTACTTC. As protein: CSVEFSAGGSSVPAYEQYF.

V gene TRBV29-1 combines with J gene TRBJ1-1; the match to TRBD1 covers 8 bases. V lost 4 bases, J lost 8 bases, and 3 bases stayed unmatched. This CDR3 comprises 11 residues. Germline CDR1 and CDR2: SQVTM and ANQGSEA. The chain's CDR3 is CSVARDREAFF. CDR3 in DNA: TGCAGCGTTGCCCGGGACAGGGAAGCTTTCTTT.

The J gene is TRBJ1-5, the V gene TRBV5-4; D not resolved. The V end was cut by 0 bases, the J end by 9 bases, with 13 bases between. The CDR3 is 14 amino acids. Germline assignment: CDR1 SGHNT and CDR2 YYREEE (reference sequence). CDR3 in DNA: TGTGCCAGCAGCTTGGGTCCGGGCACCAGGCCCCAGCATTTT. Translated, it gives CASSLGPGTRPQHF.

The genes are TRBV7-2 and TRBJ1-4; a weak D match, TRBD1 (6 bases). The CDR3 contains 12 residues. In germline, CDR1 is SGHTA, CDR2 FQGNSA. V was shortened by 6 bases and J by 7 bases, with 9 bases between the two germline ends. The CDR3 DNA is TGTGCCAGCAGATCACAGGGTGAAAAACTGTTTTTT. It specifies CASRSQGEKLFF.

This rearrangement joins TRBV6-5 to TRBJ2-1; D is possibly TRBD1 (5 bases). From germline, CDR1 is MNHEY and CDR2 SVGAGI. With 5 bases removed from V and 4 bases from J, the gap between germline ends came to 9 bases. The CDR3 is 13 amino acids. For the CDR3, the DNA is TGTGCCAGCAGTACTGACAGATACAATGAGCAGTTCTTC. It yields the protein CASSTDRYNEQFF.

This chain joins TRBV9 and TRBJ1-5; 8 bases are a match to TRBD1. The V and J ends lost 4 bases and 3 bases, in that order; junction bases with no gene match: 6. This CDR3 has 15 residues. Germline CDR1 reads SGDLS; CDR2 reads YYNGEE. CDR3 loop: CASSLGQGPNQPQHF. In DNA, the CDR3 is TGTGCCAGCAGCCTTGGACAGGGCCCCAATCAGCCCCAGCATTTT.

The J gene is TRBJ2-7, the V gene TRBV6-2 or TRBV6-3; the D is unclear. The CDR3 is made up of 12 amino acids. The germline gives CDR1 MNHEY, CDR2 SVGEGT. The V end was cut by 8 bases, the J end by 3 bases, with 11 bases between. CDR3 DNA sequence: TGTGCCAGCGACCCGGGCCACTACGAGCAGTACTTC. Translated, it gives CASDPGHYEQYF.

The V call is TRBV4-1, the J call TRBJ2-5, with 13 bases that match TRBD2. From germline, CDR1 is MGHRA and CDR2 YSYEKL. The CDR3 runs 18 residues. V lost 1 base to trimming and J lost 2 bases; unmatched junction nucleotides: 7. CDR3 coding DNA: TGCGCCAGCAGCCAAGGCCCCGGGACTAGCGGGGTTCAAGAGACCCAGTACTTC. It codes for CASSQGPGTSGVQETQYF.

V and J are TRBV29-1 and TRBJ1-3, with no clear D. Germline V lookup: CDR1 SQVTM, CDR2 ANQGSEA. CDR3 length: 12 amino acids. Trimming removed 6 bases at V and 0 bases at J, with 6 bases between. The CDR3 nucleotides read TGCAGCGTCACTGGCTCTGGAAACACCATATATTTT. Protein sequence: CSVTGSGNTIYF.

The chain is built from TRBV12-3 or TRBV12-4 and TRBJ2-7, with D uncertain. The CDR3 sequence is 12 residues long. V was pared by 10 bases and J by 0 bases, with 10 bases between. The CDR3 nucleotides read TGTGCCAATACTAAAGGCTCCTACGAGCAGTACTTC. It is translated as CANTKGSYEQYF.

This rearrangement joins TRBV20-1 to TRBJ1-6; D uncertain. Trimming cost V 0 bases and J 0 bases, with 9 bases left between them. CDR1 is DFQATT, CDR2 SNEGSKA, per germline (reference sequence). The CDR3 has 16 amino acids. Here the CDR3 reads CSAREWADSYNSPLHF. The CDR3 bases are TGCAGTGCTAGAGAGTGGGCAGACTCCTATAATTCACCCCTCCACTTT.

The chain joins TRBV27 to TRBJ2-7, with 7 bases matching TRBD2. The germline CDR1 and CDR2 sequences are MNHEY and SMNVEV (reference sequence). The J segment lost 4 bases and the V segment lost 5 bases, leaving 5 bases of the junction unmatched. The CDR3 consists of 13 residues. CDR3 sequence: CASSDGGSYEQYF. DNA of the CDR3: TGTGCCAGCAGTGACGGGGGGTCTTACGAGCAGTACTTC.

For the CDR3, the DNA is TGTGCCACCTCAGGAGAGGGAGAGGCAGATACGCAGTATTTT. Encoded protein: CATSGEGEADTQYF. V usage is TRBV24-1 and J usage is TRBJ2-3; TRBD2 might be the D (5 bases). Germline assignment: CDR1 KGHDR and CDR2 SFDVKD. CDR3 length: 14 residues. Trimming stripped 9 bases from V and 4 bases from J, with 16 bases between.

J is TRBJ2-1 and V is TRBV7-9; tentatively, D is TRBD1 (6 bases). This CDR3 is built from 16 residues. V shed 5 bases and J shed 3 bases, with 17 bases lying between them. The germline gives CDR1 SEHNR, CDR2 FQNEAQ (reference sequence). CDR3 sequence: CASSPALPGDYNEQFF. CDR3 coding DNA: TGTGCCAGCAGCCCGGCCCTCCCAGGGGACTACAATGAGCAGTTCTTC.

In DNA, the CDR3 is TGTGCCAGCAGTGAGGGCAGGGCAAACACTGAAGCTTTCTTT. Translating gives CASSEGRANTEAFF. The rearrangement uses TRBV2 and TRBJ1-1; TRBD1 is a possible D gene (5 bases). The CDR3 totals 14 residues. Germline V CDR1 and CDR2: SNHLY, FYNNEI. The germline V and J ends were trimmed by 3 bases and 2 bases, with 10 bases remaining between them.

This rearrangement joins TRBV4-1 to TRBJ1-5, with 8 bases identical to TRBD1. This CDR3 comprises 17 residues. With 4 bases clipped from V and 6 bases from J, the junction kept 14 bases outside the gene matches. Germline lookup yields CDR1 MGHRA and CDR2 YSYEKL. CDR3 sequence (DNA): TGCGCCAGCAGCCTCGGGGGAGGTGCGACAGGGGTTCAGCCCCAGCATTTT. This sequence encodes CASSLGGGATGVQPQHF.

This chain joins TRBV5-1 and TRBJ2-7; 9 bases align to TRBD1. V was clipped by 0 bases and J by 2 bases; unmatched bases: 6. From germline, CDR1 is SGHRS and CDR2 YFSETQ. This CDR3 contains 16 residues. This CDR3 reads CASSLAPGQGTYEQYF. The CDR3 coding sequence is TGCGCCAGCAGCTTGGCTCCCGGACAGGGGACCTACGAGCAGTACTTC.

This chain links TRBV29-1 with TRBJ1-1, with 8 bases matching TRBD1. CDR3 length: 13 residues. CDR1 and CDR2 (germline): SQVTM, ANQGSEA. Unmatched junction bases numbered 8, after V lost 4 bases and J lost 7 bases. CDR3 bases: TGCAGCGTTGGGGGGGGACAGGTGGGTGAAGCTTTCTTT. This sequence encodes CSVGGGQVGEAFF.